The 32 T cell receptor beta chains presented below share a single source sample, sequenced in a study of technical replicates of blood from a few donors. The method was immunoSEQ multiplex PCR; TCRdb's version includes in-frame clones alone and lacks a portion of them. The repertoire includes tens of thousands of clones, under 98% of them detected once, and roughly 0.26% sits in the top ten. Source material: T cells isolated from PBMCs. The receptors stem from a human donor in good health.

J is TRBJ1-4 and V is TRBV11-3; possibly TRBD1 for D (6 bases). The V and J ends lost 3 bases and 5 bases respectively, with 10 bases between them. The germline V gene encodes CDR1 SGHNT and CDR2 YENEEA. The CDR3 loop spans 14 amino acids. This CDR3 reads CASSLGHRNEKLFF. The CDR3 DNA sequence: TGTGCCAGCAGCTTGGGACATAGGAATGAAAAACTGTTTTTT.

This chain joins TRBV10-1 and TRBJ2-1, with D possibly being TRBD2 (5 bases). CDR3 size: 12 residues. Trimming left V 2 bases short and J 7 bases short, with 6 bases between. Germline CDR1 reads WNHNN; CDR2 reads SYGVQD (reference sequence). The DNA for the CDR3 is TGCGCCAGCAGTGAGGGACTGAATGAGCAGTTCTTC. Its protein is CASSEGLNEQFF.

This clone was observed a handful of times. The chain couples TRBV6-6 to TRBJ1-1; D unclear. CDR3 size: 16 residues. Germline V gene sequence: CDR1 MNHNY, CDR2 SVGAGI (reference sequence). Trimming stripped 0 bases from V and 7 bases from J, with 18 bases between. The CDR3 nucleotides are TGTGCCAGCAGTTACTCTCCCAAGGGCCCCGGGAGTGAAGCTTTCTTT. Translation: CASSYSPKGPGSEAFF.

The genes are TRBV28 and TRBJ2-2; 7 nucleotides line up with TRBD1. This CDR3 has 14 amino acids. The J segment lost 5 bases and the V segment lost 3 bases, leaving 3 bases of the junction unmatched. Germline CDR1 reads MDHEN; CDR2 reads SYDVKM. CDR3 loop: CASSFVRGTGELFF. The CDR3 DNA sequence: TGTGCCAGCAGTTTTGTCAGGGGGACCGGGGAGCTGTTTTTT.

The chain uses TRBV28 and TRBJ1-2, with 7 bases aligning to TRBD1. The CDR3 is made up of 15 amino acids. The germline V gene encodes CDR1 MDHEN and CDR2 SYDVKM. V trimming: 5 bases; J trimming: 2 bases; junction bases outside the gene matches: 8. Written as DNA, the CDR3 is TGTGCCAGCAGTAACCCGACAGGGCAGAACTATGGCTACACCTTC. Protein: CASSNPTGQNYGYTF.

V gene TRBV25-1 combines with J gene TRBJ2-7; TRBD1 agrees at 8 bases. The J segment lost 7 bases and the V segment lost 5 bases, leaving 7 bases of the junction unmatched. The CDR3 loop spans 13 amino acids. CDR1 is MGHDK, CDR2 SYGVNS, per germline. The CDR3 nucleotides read TGTGCCAGCAGTCGACAGGGGTTTTTGGAGCAGTACTTC. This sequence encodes CASSRQGFLEQYF.

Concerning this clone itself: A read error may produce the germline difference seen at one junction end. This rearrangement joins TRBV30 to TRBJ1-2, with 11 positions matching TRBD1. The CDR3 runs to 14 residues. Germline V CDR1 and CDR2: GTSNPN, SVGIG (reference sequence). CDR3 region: CAWEGQGVSYGYTF. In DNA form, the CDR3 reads TGTGCCTGGGAGGGACAGGGGGTTTCCTATGGCTACACTTTC. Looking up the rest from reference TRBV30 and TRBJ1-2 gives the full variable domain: SQTIHQWPATLVQPVGSPLSLECTVEGTSNPNLYWYRQAAGRGLQLLFYSVGIGQISSEVPQNLSASRPQDRQFILSSKKLLLSDSGFYLCAWEGQGVSYGYTFGSGTRLTVV.

The CDR3 here is CASSLAGALNQPQHF. The CDR3 nucleotides read TGTGCCAGCAGTTTAGCGGGGGCTCTAAATCAGCCCCAGCATTTT. The chain employs TRBV28 and TRBJ1-5; perhaps TRBD1 as D (6 bases). The CDR3 is 15 amino acids. Germline CDR1 MDHEN, CDR2 SYDVKM. V was pared by 2 bases and J by 4 bases, with 12 bases between.

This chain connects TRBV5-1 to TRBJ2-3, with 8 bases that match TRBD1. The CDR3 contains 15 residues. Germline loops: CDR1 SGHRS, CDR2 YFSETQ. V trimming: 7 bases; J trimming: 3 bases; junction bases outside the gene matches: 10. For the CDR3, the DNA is TGCGCCAGCCGTAAGCCGGACAGGGATACAGATACGCAGTATTTT. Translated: CASRKPDRDTDTQYF.

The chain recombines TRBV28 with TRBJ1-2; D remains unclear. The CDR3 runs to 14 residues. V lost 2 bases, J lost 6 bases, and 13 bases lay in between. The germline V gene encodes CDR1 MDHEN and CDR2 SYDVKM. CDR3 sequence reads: CASSLVGSEDGYTF. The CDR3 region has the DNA TGTGCCAGCAGTTTAGTGGGCAGTGAAGATGGCTACACCTTC.

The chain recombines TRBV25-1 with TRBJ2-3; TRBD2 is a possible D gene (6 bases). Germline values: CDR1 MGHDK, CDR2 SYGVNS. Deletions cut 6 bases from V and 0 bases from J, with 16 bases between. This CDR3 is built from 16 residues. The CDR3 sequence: CASSDLWRGSTDTQYF. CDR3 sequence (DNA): TGTGCCAGCAGCGATCTTTGGCGGGGTAGCACAGATACGCAGTATTTT.

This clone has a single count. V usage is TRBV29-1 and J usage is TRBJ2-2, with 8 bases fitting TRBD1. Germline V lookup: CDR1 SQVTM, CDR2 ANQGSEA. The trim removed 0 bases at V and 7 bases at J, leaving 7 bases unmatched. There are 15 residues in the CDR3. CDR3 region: CSVEDSQGAIGELFF. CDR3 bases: TGCAGCGTTGAAGACTCGCAGGGGGCTATCGGGGAGCTGTTTTTT.

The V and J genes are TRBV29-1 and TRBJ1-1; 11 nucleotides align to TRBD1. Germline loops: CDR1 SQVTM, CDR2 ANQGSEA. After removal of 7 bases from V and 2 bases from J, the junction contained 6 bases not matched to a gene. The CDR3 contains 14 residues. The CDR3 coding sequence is TGCAGCGCTGGACAGGGGGCCGGTAACACTGAAGCTTTCTTT. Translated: CSAGQGAGNTEAFF.

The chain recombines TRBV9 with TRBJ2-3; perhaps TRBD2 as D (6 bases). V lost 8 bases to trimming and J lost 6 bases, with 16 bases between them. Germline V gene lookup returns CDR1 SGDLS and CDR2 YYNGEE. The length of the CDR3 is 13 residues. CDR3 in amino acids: CASCSGYADTQYF. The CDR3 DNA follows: TGTGCCAGTTGTAGCGGATACGCCGATACGCAGTATTTT.

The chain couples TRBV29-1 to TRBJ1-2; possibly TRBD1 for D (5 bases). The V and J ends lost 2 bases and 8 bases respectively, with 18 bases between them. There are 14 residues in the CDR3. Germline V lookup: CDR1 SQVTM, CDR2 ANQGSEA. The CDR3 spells CSVERSGVPGGYTF. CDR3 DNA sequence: TGCAGCGTTGAAAGGTCGGGGGTCCCCGGGGGCTACACCTTC.

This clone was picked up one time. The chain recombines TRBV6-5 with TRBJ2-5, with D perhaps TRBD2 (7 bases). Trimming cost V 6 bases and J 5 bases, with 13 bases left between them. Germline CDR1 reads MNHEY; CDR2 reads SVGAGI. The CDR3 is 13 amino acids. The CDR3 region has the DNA TGTGCCAGCAGCCCCAGGGGAGGGGAGACCCAGTACTTC. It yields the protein CASSPRGGETQYF.

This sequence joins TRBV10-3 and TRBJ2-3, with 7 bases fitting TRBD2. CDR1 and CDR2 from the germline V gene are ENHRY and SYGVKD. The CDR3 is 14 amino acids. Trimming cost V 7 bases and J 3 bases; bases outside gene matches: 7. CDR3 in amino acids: CAITQGRGTDTQYF. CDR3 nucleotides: TGTGCCATCACCCAAGGGAGGGGTACAGATACGCAGTATTTT.

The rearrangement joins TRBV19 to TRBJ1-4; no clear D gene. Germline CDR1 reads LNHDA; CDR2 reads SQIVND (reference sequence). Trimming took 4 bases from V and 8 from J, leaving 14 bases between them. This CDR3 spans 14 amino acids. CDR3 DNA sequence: TGTGCCAGTAGTACGTCCCACAACCTCGAAAAACTGTTTTTT. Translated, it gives CASSTSHNLEKLFF.

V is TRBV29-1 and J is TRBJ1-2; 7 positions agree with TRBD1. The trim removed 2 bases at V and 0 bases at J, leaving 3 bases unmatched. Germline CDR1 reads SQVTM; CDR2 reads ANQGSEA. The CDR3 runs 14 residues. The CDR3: CSVESTGSNYGYTF. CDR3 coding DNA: TGCAGCGTTGAATCGACAGGGTCTAACTATGGCTACACCTTC.

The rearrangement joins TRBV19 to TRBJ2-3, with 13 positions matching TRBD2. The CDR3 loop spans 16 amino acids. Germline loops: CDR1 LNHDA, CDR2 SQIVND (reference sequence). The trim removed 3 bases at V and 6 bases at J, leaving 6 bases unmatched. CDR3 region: CASSIGTSGTRDTQYF. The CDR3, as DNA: TGTGCCAGTAGTATTGGGACTAGCGGGACGAGGGATACGCAGTATTTT.

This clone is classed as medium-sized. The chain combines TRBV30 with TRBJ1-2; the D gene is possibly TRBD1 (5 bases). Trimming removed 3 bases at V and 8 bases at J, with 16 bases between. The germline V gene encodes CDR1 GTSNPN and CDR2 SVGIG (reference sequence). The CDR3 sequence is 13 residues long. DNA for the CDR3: TGTGCCTGGAGCCCCGGGGGGGGTAAGGGCTACACCTTC. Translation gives CAWSPGGGKGYTF.

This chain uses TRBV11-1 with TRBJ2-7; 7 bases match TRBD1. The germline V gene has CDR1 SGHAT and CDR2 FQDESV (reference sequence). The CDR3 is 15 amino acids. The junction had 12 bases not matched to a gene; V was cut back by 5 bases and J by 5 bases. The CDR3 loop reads CASSLLTGFVDEQYF. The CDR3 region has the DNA TGTGCCAGCAGCCTTTTGACAGGGTTTGTGGACGAGCAGTACTTC.

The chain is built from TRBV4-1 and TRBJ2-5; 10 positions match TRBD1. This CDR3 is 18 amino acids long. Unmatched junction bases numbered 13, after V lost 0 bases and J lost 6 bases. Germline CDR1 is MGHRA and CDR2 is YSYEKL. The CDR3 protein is CASSQDRGGTGVTKTQYF. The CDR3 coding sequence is TGCGCCAGCAGCCAAGATAGGGGAGGGACAGGGGTAACAAAGACCCAGTACTTC.

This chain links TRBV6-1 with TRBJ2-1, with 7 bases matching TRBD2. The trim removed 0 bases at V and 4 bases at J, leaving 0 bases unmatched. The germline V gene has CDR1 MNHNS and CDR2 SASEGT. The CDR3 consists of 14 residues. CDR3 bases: TGTGCCAGCAGTGAAGCTAGCGGGTACAATGAGCAGTTCTTC. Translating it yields CASSEASGYNEQFF.

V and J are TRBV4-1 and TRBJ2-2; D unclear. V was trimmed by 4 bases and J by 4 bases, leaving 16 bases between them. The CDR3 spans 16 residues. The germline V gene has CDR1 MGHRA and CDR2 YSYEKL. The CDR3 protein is CASSPWVESGTGELFF. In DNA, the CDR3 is TGCGCCAGCAGCCCGTGGGTGGAATCGGGCACCGGGGAGCTGTTTTTT.

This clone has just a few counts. CDR3 in amino acids: CASSPLLNTEAFF. In DNA, the CDR3 is TGTGCCAGCAGTCCCCTCCTGAACACTGAAGCTTTCTTT. The V and J genes are TRBV6-1 and TRBJ1-1; D gene unclear. Trimming removed 5 bases at V and 0 bases at J, with 7 bases between. Germline values: CDR1 MNHNS, CDR2 SASEGT. This CDR3 is 13 amino acids long.

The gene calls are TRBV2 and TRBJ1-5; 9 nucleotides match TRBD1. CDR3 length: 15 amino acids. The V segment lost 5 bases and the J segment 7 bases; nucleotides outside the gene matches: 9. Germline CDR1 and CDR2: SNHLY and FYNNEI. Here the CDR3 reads CASSLQGAPGQPQHF. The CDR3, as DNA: TGTGCCAGCAGTCTACAGGGGGCGCCGGGACAGCCCCAGCATTTT.

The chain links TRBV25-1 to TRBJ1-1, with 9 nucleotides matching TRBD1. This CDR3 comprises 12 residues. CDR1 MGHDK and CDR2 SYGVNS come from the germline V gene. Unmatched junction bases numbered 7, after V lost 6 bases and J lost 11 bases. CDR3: CASSASGQGAFF. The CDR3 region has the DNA TGTGCCAGCAGCGCGTCGGGACAGGGTGCTTTCTTT.

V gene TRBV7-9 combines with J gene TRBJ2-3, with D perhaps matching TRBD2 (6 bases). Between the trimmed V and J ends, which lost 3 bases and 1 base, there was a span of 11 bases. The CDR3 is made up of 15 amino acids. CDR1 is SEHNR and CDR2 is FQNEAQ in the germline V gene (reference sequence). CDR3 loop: CASSFGGIGTDTQYF. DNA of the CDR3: TGTGCCAGCAGCTTTGGCGGGATTGGCACAGATACGCAGTATTTT. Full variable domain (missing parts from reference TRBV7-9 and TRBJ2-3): DTGVSQNPRHKITKRGQNVTFRCDPISEHNRLYWYRQTLGQGPEFLTYFQNEAQLEKSRLLSDRFSAERPKGSFSTLEIQRTEQGDSAMYLCASSFGGIGTDTQYFGPGTRLTVL.

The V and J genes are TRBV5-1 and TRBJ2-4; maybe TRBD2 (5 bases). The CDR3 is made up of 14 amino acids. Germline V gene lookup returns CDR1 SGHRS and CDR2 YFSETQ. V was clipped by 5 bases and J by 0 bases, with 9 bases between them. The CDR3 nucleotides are TGCGCCAGCAGTCCCGGGGTAGCCAAAAACATTCAGTACTTC. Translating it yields CASSPGVAKNIQYF.

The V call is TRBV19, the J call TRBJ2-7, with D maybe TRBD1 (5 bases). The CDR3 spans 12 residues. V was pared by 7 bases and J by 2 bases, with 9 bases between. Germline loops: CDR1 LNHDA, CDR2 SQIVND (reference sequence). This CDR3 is CASNQGTYEQYF. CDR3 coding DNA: TGTGCCAGTAATCAGGGTACCTACGAGCAGTACTTC.

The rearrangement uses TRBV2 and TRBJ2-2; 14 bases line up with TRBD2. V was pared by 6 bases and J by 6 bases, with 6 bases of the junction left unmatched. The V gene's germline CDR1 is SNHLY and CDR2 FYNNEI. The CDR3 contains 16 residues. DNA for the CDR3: TGTGCCAGCAGAGAGACTAGCGGGAGGGCGTCCGGGGAGCTGTTTTTT. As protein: CASRETSGRASGELFF. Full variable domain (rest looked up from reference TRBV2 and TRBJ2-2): EPEVTQTPSHQVTQMGQEVILRCVPISNHLYFYWYRQILGQKVEFLVSFYNNEISEKSEIFDDQFSVERPDGSNFTLKIRSTKLEDSAMYFCASRETSGRASGELFFGEGSRLTVL.